A single sample gave rise to the 32 T cell receptor beta chains below, sequenced in a study of blood T cell repertoires in COVID-19. Libraries were prepared by immunoSEQ multiplex PCR; TCRdb keeps only in-frame clonotypes and omits some of them. Of fewer than 400,000 clones in the sample, approximately 88% were seen once. Input material: PBMCs or T cells enriched from blood (not recorded which). The receptors shown here come from a man younger than 40 who had recovered from COVID-19.

V usage is TRBV5-1 and J usage is TRBJ2-3; 9 nucleotides match TRBD2. J gave up 3 bases and V 0 bases, and 11 bases lay outside the gene matches. There are 18 residues in the CDR3. The germline gives CDR1 SGHRS, CDR2 YFSETQ. The CDR3 nucleotides are TGCGCCAGCAGCTTGGGTGGCGGGGGGGCACTTCGAACAGATACGCAGTATTTT. This codes for CASSLGGGGALRTDTQYF. Using reference TRBV5-1 and TRBJ2-3 for the parts outside the CDR3, the full variable domain is KAGVTQTPRYLIKTRGQQVTLSCSPISGHRSVSWYQQTPGQGLQFLFEYFSETQRNKGNFPGRFSGRQFSNSRSEMNVSTLELGDSALYLCASSLGGGGALRTDTQYFGPGTRLTVL.

The chain is built from TRBV30 and TRBJ2-6, with D unresolved. Germline loops: CDR1 GTSNPN, CDR2 SVGIG (reference sequence). The CDR3 has 17 amino acids. Trimming stripped 3 bases from V and 0 bases from J, with 15 bases between. The CDR3: CAWSHSGSHSGANVLTF. CDR3 DNA sequence: TGTGCCTGGAGCCACTCCGGGTCTCACTCTGGGGCCAACGTCCTGACTTTC.

This sequence joins TRBV3-1 (or the pseudogene TRBV3-2) and TRBJ2-7; possible D gene TRBD1, 6 bases. Germline V gives CDR1 LGHDT, CDR2 YNNKEL (reference sequence). Deletions cut 4 bases from V and 1 base from J, with 14 bases between. CDR3 size: 15 residues. CDR3 nucleotide sequence: TGTGCCAGCAGCCCTAACCCGGACAGTTCCTACGAGCAGTACTTC. Its translation: CASSPNPDSSYEQYF.

CDR3 amino acids: CASSKGGVISYNEQFF. The CDR3 bases are TGTGCCAGTAGTAAGGGAGGGGTTATCTCCTACAATGAGCAGTTCTTC. V gene TRBV19 combines with J gene TRBJ2-1; 7 bases agree with TRBD2. J gave up 0 bases and V 4 bases, and 6 bases lay outside the gene matches. The CDR3 spans 16 residues. The germline gives CDR1 LNHDA, CDR2 SQIVND (reference sequence).

The chain carries TRBV11-3 and TRBJ2-7; 8 nucleotides match TRBD1. Germline V gene sequence: CDR1 SGHNT, CDR2 YENEEA. V gave up 5 bases and J gave up 0 bases; unmatched junction bases: 15. The CDR3 sequence is 18 residues long. The CDR3 reads CASSPDRAPLPTSYEQYF. In DNA, the CDR3 is TGTGCCAGCAGCCCGGACAGGGCCCCCCTTCCCACCTCCTACGAGCAGTACTTC.

A single count supports this clone. V gene TRBV18 combines with J gene TRBJ2-1, with TRBD1 matching 11 bases. The CDR3 runs 15 residues. CDR1 and CDR2 (germline): KGHSH, LQKENI. Germline trimming cut 3 bases from V and 9 bases from J; bases unmatched to any gene: 7. CDR3 residues: CASSPSGQGAGEQFF. Here the CDR3 DNA reads TGTGCCAGCTCACCGTCTGGACAGGGGGCAGGTGAGCAGTTCTTC.

The chain links TRBV19 to TRBJ1-6, with D tentatively TRBD1 (5 bases). This CDR3 has 15 residues. CDR1 is LNHDA and CDR2 is SQIVND in the germline V gene (reference sequence). V lost 1 base to trimming and J lost 6 bases, with 10 bases between them. The CDR3 region is CASSIVGEGNSPLHF. Written as DNA, the CDR3 is TGTGCCAGTAGTATAGTGGGGGAGGGTAATTCACCCCTCCACTTT.

The J gene is TRBJ2-7, the V gene TRBV7-8; 7 positions agree with TRBD2. The V segment lost 5 bases and the J segment 0 bases; nucleotides outside the gene matches: 4. The CDR3 is 14 amino acids. In germline, CDR1 is SGHVS, CDR2 FQNEAQ. For the CDR3, the DNA is TGTGCCAGCAGCCTGGGGGGGGGCTCCTACGAGCAGTACTTC. Protein: CASSLGGGSYEQYF.

The gene calls are TRBV12-3 or TRBV12-4 and TRBJ2-5; 7 bases match TRBD1. CDR3 length: 12 amino acids. The ends lost 4 bases at V and 4 bases at J; junction bases unmatched: 0. The CDR3 region is CASSWTGETQYF. The CDR3 DNA follows: TGTGCCAGCAGTTGGACAGGAGAGACCCAGTACTTC.

The V gene is TRBV7-9, the J gene TRBJ1-4; the D gene is possibly TRBD1 (6 bases). V was cut by 5 bases and J by 7 bases, with 17 bases left in between. The germline V gene has CDR1 SEHNR and CDR2 FQNEAQ (reference sequence). The CDR3 totals 15 residues. The CDR3 nucleotides read TGTGCCAGCAGCCGACAGGAGTACCGAAGTGAAAAACTGTTTTTT. Amino acid sequence: CASSRQEYRSEKLFF.

The count of this clone is one. The chain links TRBV5-8 to TRBJ2-5, with 8 bases matching TRBD1. Germline values: CDR1 SGHTS, CDR2 YDEGEE. The trim removed 0 bases at V and 4 bases at J, leaving 5 bases unmatched. The CDR3 is 15 amino acids. CDR3 protein: CASSLGQGAGETQYF. DNA for the CDR3: TGTGCCAGCAGCTTGGGCCAGGGGGCAGGAGAGACCCAGTACTTC.

In DNA form, the CDR3 reads TGTGCCAGCTCACCAACAGGGCGGGCTGAAGCTTTCTTT. Translated, it gives CASSPTGRAEAFF. This chain links TRBV18 with TRBJ1-1; D perhaps matches TRBD1 (6 bases). Germline values: CDR1 KGHSH, CDR2 LQKENI. This CDR3 is 13 amino acids long. V lost 2 bases to trimming and J lost 6 bases, with 10 bases between them.

V usage is TRBV11-2 and J usage is TRBJ1-3, with D hard to call. The CDR3 contains 15 residues. Trimming left V 5 bases short and J 0 bases short, with 11 bases between. In germline, CDR1 is SGHAT, CDR2 FQNNGV. The CDR3 DNA follows: TGTGCCAGCAGCCCTTTGGGCAACTCTGGAAACACCATATATTTT. Translating gives CASSPLGNSGNTIYF. The full variable domain, completed using reference TRBV11-2 and TRBJ1-3, is EAGVAQSPRYKIIEKRQSVAFWCNPISGHATLYWYQQILGQGPKLLIQFQNNGVVDDSQLPKDRFSAERLKGVDSTLKIQPAKLEDSAVYLCASSPLGNSGNTIYFGEGSWLTVV.

This chain links TRBV27 with TRBJ1-3; 8 positions match TRBD1. This CDR3 spans 19 amino acids. Trimming took 5 bases from V and 1 from J; bases not matched to a gene: 16. Germline CDR1 is MNHEY and CDR2 is SMNVEV (reference sequence). The CDR3 bases are TGTGCCAGCAGTCCGGGACAGGCAGGGGGTACGGGTTCTGGAAACACCATATATTTT. Its translation: CASSPGQAGGTGSGNTIYF.

The chain combines TRBV27 with TRBJ1-6; D is uncertain. Germline-derived CDR1 and CDR2 are MNHEY and SMNVEV (reference sequence). CDR3 size: 14 residues. Trimming cost V 3 bases and J 8 bases, with 11 bases left between them. The CDR3 protein is CASSLYSLDSPLHF. The DNA for the CDR3 is TGTGCCAGCAGTTTGTACAGTCTTGATTCACCCCTCCACTTT.

The chain uses TRBV6-1 and TRBJ2-5, with 9 bases identical to TRBD1. This CDR3 contains 16 residues. With 4 bases clipped from V and 4 bases from J, the junction kept 10 bases outside the gene matches. Germline CDR1 and CDR2: MNHNS and SASEGT. In DNA, the CDR3 is TGTGCCAGCAGTGTCCTACAGGGGGCGAACGGAGAGACCCAGTACTTC. Protein: CASSVLQGANGETQYF.

The rearrangement uses TRBV7-9 and TRBJ1-2, with TRBD1 matching over 10 bases. CDR3 length equals 15 residues. Trimming cost V 4 bases and J 8 bases; bases outside gene matches: 10. CDR1 and CDR2 (germline): SEHNR, FQNEAQ (reference sequence). CDR3 nucleotide sequence: TGTGCCAGCAGCTCCTTGACAGGGGGCGCGGACGGCTACACCTTC. Translated: CASSSLTGGADGYTF. Supplemented by reference TRBV7-9 and TRBJ1-2, the full variable domain reads DTGVSQNPRHKITKRGQNVTFRCDPISEHNRLYWYRQTLGQGPEFLTYFQNEAQLEKSRLLSDRFSAERPKGSFSTLEIQRTEQGDSAMYLCASSSLTGGADGYTFGSGTRLTVV.

V and J are TRBV6-2 or TRBV6-3 and TRBJ1-1; 7 nucleotides line up with TRBD1. The CDR3 extends over 16 amino acids. Looked up from germline, CDR1 is MNHEY and CDR2 is SVGEGT. The V gene end was trimmed by 6 bases and the J gene end by 6 bases; junction bases not matched to a gene: 16. DNA for the CDR3: TGTGCCAGCAGCCAAACGATACAGGGGACGTTCGCTGAAGCTTTCTTT. It yields the protein CASSQTIQGTFAEAFF.

The V gene is TRBV10-1, the J gene TRBJ2-1; D gene unclear. The V and J ends lost 4 bases and 0 bases respectively, with 7 bases between them. This CDR3 has 14 amino acids. Looked up from germline, CDR1 is WNHNN and CDR2 is SYGVQD (reference sequence). CDR3 DNA: TGCGCCAGCAGTGTTCACAGCTCCTACAATGAGCAGTTCTTC. It yields the protein CASSVHSSYNEQFF.

This clone was seen many times. The rearrangement links TRBV5-1 to TRBJ2-3; D might be TRBD1 (6 bases). This CDR3 comprises 14 residues. Trimming removed 4 bases at V and 4 bases at J, with 13 bases between. Germline values: CDR1 SGHRS, CDR2 YFSETQ. CDR3 residues: CASSRGQLSDTQYF. The CDR3 bases are TGCGCCAGCAGCCGGGGACAACTCTCAGATACGCAGTATTTT.

V usage is TRBV10-3 and J usage is TRBJ1-5, with 8 nucleotides matching TRBD1. The length of the CDR3 is 13 residues. The ends lost 6 bases at V and 5 bases at J; junction bases unmatched: 3. Germline V lookup: CDR1 ENHRY, CDR2 SYGVKD. The CDR3 sequence is CAIRPDRDQPQHF. CDR3 in DNA: TGTGCCATCAGGCCGGACAGGGATCAGCCCCAGCATTTT.

The chain combines TRBV10-2 with TRBJ1-2; D perhaps matches TRBD1 (5 bases). This CDR3 region has 14 residues. CDR1 is WSHSY and CDR2 is SAAADI in the germline V gene. The germline V and J ends were trimmed by 5 bases and 3 bases, with 13 bases remaining between them. CDR3 protein: CASSPIGGDYGYTF. In nucleotides, the CDR3 is TGCGCCAGCAGTCCCATCGGGGGGGACTATGGCTACACCTTC.

This chain joins TRBV5-1 and TRBJ2-7; perhaps TRBD1 as D (6 bases). This CDR3 has 12 amino acids. CDR1 is SGHRS, CDR2 YFSETQ, per germline. This CDR3 is CATGTGSYEQYF. In DNA form, the CDR3 reads TGCGCTACAGGGACCGGGTCCTACGAGCAGTACTTC.

V gene TRBV6-2 or TRBV6-3 combines with J gene TRBJ1-5; 11 bases line up with TRBD1. V shed 5 bases, J shed 0 bases, and the junction held 12 bases outside the gene matches. This CDR3 is 19 amino acids long. Germline V lookup: CDR1 MNHEY, CDR2 SVGEGT. This chain's CDR3 is CASSVIFGTGGYSNQPQHF. The CDR3 DNA reads as TGTGCCAGCAGTGTAATCTTCGGGACAGGGGGATATAGCAATCAGCCCCAGCATTTT.

This sequence joins TRBV27 and TRBJ2-5; TRBD2 aligns across 10 bases. This CDR3 has 16 amino acids. J gave up 5 bases and V 1 base, and 7 bases lay outside the gene matches. Looked up from germline, CDR1 is MNHEY and CDR2 is SMNVEV (reference sequence). The CDR3 DNA sequence: TGTGCCAGCAGTTTATGGGGGACTAGCGCCCCTGAGACCCAGTACTTC. Translated: CASSLWGTSAPETQYF.

V gene TRBV6-5 combines with J gene TRBJ2-5, with TRBD1 as a possible D gene (6 bases). Trimming shortened V by 5 bases and J by 1 base, and 14 bases separated the two germline ends. Germline values: CDR1 MNHEY, CDR2 SVGAGI. The CDR3 runs 15 residues. CDR3 region: CASSQLGQSQETQYF. CDR3 sequence (DNA): TGTGCCAGCAGTCAGTTAGGACAGAGCCAAGAGACCCAGTACTTC.

This clone was recorded once. The chain links TRBV5-4 to TRBJ1-2, with TRBD1 matching 10 bases. The germline V gene encodes CDR1 SGHNT and CDR2 YYREEE (reference sequence). Trimming removed 4 bases from V and 3 bases from J; junction bases left unmatched: 6. The length of the CDR3 is 15 residues. CDR3 region: CASSNGGTGDYGYTF. The CDR3 region has the DNA TGTGCCAGCAGCAACGGAGGGACAGGGGACTATGGCTACACCTTC.

The chain links TRBV5-6 to TRBJ2-7; maybe TRBD1 (5 bases). Germline assignment: CDR1 SGHDT and CDR2 YYEEEE. With 2 bases removed from V and 4 bases from J, the gap between germline ends came to 10 bases. The CDR3 runs to 13 residues. The CDR3 nucleotides read TGTGCCAGCAGCTTTGGTAGGGGTTACGAGCAGTACTTC. It encodes CASSFGRGYEQYF. Full variable domain (missing parts from reference TRBV5-6 and TRBJ2-7): DAGVTQSPTHLIKTRGQQVTLRCSPKSGHDTVSWYQQALGQGPQFIFQYYEEEERQRGNFPDRFSGHQFPNYSSELNVNALLLGDSALYLCASSFGRGYEQYFGPGTRLTVT.

CDR3 sequence: CASSPGGAIRGPQHF. The CDR3 DNA reads as TGTGCCAGCAGCCCTGGAGGGGCGATAAGGGGGCCCCAGCATTTT. V gene TRBV28 combines with J gene TRBJ1-5; weak D call: TRBD1 (5 bases). V lost 6 bases and J lost 9, with 21 bases in between. This CDR3 region has 15 residues. Germline lookup yields CDR1 MDHEN and CDR2 SYDVKM.

V and J are TRBV19 and TRBJ1-3; 7 bases match TRBD1. Per the germline V gene, CDR1 is LNHDA and CDR2 is SQIVND (reference sequence). The ends lost 11 bases at V and 0 bases at J; junction bases unmatched: 4. The CDR3 sequence is 13 residues long. CDR3 DNA sequence: TGTGCCTCAGGACAGGACTCTGGAAACACCATATATTTT. Translation gives CASGQDSGNTIYF.

The V and J genes are TRBV18 and TRBJ2-2; tentative D call: TRBD1 (6 bases). Trimming shortened V by 6 bases and J by 1 base, and 15 bases separated the two germline ends. CDR3 length: 16 residues. Germline V lookup: CDR1 KGHSH, CDR2 LQKENI. The CDR3 DNA is TGTGCCAGCTCTCACGATTCAGGGGTGAACACCGGGGAGCTGTTTTTT. This sequence encodes CASSHDSGVNTGELFF.

The CDR3 reads CAISDGRGGREQYF. CDR3 sequence (DNA): TGTGCCATCAGTGACGGTCGGGGGGGTCGCGAGCAGTACTTC. The chain couples TRBV10-3 to TRBJ2-7, with 8 bases identical to TRBD2. Germline V gene data show CDR1 as ENHRY and CDR2 as SYGVKD. J lost 6 bases, V lost 3 bases, and 7 bases had no gene match. This CDR3 has 14 residues.